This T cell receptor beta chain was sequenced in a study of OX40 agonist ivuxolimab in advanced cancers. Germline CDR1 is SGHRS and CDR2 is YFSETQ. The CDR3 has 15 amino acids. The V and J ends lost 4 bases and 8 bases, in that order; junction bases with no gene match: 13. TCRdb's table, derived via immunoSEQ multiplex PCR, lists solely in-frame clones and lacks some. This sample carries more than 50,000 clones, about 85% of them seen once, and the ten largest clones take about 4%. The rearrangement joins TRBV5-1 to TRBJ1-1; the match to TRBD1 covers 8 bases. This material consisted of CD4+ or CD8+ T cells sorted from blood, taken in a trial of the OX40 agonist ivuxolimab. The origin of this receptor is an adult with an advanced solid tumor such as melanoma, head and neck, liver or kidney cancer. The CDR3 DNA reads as TGCGCCAGCAGCCAAGTGTCAGGGGGCCGAGGGGAAGCTTTCTTT. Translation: CASSQVSGGRGEAFF.